One and the same sample provided the 15 T cell receptor beta chains below, sequenced in a study of T-cell reconstitution after alpha-beta-depleted transplantation in children. The authors prepared the TCRbeta library with unique molecular identifiers. TCRdb independently ran MiXCR on the PCR reads; one entry per CDR3 protein. The top ten clones hold roughly 2.5% of a sample with roughly 350,000 distinct CDR3 sequences, 10% to 13% of them seen once. The sequences come from PBMCs from the stem cell graft donor, collected from the stem cell graft. The receptors originated from a human donor who donated a stem cell graft to a child with acute lymphoblastic leukemia.

This clonotype was seen at least ten times. The chain has TRBV20-1 and TRBJ2-3; the D gene is possibly TRBD2 (5 bases). The CDR3 covers 12 residues. Looked up from germline, CDR1 is DFQATT and CDR2 is SNEGSKA (reference sequence). V was pared by 3 bases and J by 2 bases, with 6 bases between. CDR3 sequence: CSARLATDTQYF. In DNA form, the CDR3 reads TGCAGTGCTAGGCTAGCCACAGATACGCAGTATTTT.

This sequence joins TRBV4-1 and TRBJ1-2; TRBD1 might be the D (5 bases). This CDR3 is 14 amino acids long. Trimming stripped 2 bases from V and 2 bases from J, with 9 bases between. Germline V CDR1 and CDR2: MGHRA, YSYEKL. The CDR3 region has the DNA TGCGCCAGCAGCCAATCGGGGCGCAACTATGGCTACACCTTC. This sequence encodes CASSQSGRNYGYTF.

The chain recombines TRBV30 with TRBJ1-1, with D perhaps matching TRBD1 (6 bases). The CDR3 loop spans 15 amino acids. Deletions cut 2 bases from V and 4 bases from J, with 17 bases between. Germline V lookup: CDR1 GTSNPN, CDR2 SVGIG (reference sequence). The CDR3 region is CAWSLSGVATTEAFF. For the CDR3, the DNA is TGTGCCTGGAGTCTATCAGGGGTTGCGACCACTGAAGCTTTCTTT. The complete variable domain, with remaining parts taken from reference TRBV30 and TRBJ1-1, reads SQTIHQWPATLVQPVGSPLSLECTVEGTSNPNLYWYRQAAGRGLQLLFYSVGIGQISSEVPQNLSASRPQDRQFILSSKKLLLSDSGFYLCAWSLSGVATTEAFFGQGTRLTVV.

There are many counts of this clonotype. The chain recombines TRBV6-5 with TRBJ2-7; 7 nucleotides match TRBD1. The CDR3 loop spans 14 amino acids. Germline CDR1 is MNHEY and CDR2 is SVGAGI. Trimming at V came to 1 base and at J to 7 bases, leaving 7 bases not matched to a gene. The CDR3 loop is CASSYYSNRGEQYF. In nucleotides, the CDR3 is TGTGCCAGCAGTTACTATTCAAACAGGGGAGAGCAGTACTTC.

CDR3 nucleotides: TGTGCCAGCAGTCCCAGGGCAGACACTTACTTCCCGCCCCAGCATTTT. Its protein is CASSPRADTYFPPQHF. The V gene is TRBV27, the J gene TRBJ1-5; D may be TRBD1 (5 bases). V was clipped by 5 bases and J by 9 bases, with 23 bases between them. The CDR3 consists of 16 residues. Germline V gene sequence: CDR1 MNHEY, CDR2 SMNVEV (reference sequence).

This clonotype was counted many times. The junction shows a germline mismatch at one end, possibly a read error. This chain's CDR3 is CASSLTGNTGELFF. CDR3 coding DNA: TGCGCCAGCAGCTTGACAGGGAACACCGGGGAGCTGTTTTTT. The chain has TRBV12-3 or TRBV12-4 and TRBJ2-2; a weak D match, TRBD1 (6 bases). This CDR3 has 14 amino acids.

This clonotype appeared a few times. The chain carries TRBV5-6 and TRBJ2-1, with 9 bases matching TRBD2. The CDR3 has 17 residues. In germline, CDR1 is SGHDT, CDR2 YYEEEE. V gave up 3 bases and J gave up 0 bases; unmatched junction bases: 7. This CDR3 is CASSSRVSGSSYNEQFF. In DNA form, the CDR3 reads TGTGCCAGCAGCTCCCGGGTTAGCGGGAGCTCCTACAATGAGCAGTTCTTC.

This clonotype has only a few counts. This chain joins TRBV11-1 and TRBJ2-5; D not resolved. Per germline, CDR1 SGHAT and CDR2 FQDESV (reference sequence). The CDR3 extends over 19 amino acids. V was trimmed by 2 bases and J by 2 bases, leaving 24 bases between them. CDR3 sequence (DNA): TGTGCCAGCAGCTTAAGTAGGCAGTGGGCCATCAATCCACAAGAGACCCAGTACTTC. This sequence encodes CASSLSRQWAINPQETQYF.

This clonotype was observed a few times. V and J are TRBV18 and TRBJ2-7; either TRBD1 or TRBD2 may supply D (5 bases each). In germline, CDR1 is KGHSH, CDR2 LQKENI. The ends were cut back, 3 bases at V and 5 bases at J, with 23 bases in the middle. CDR3 size: 17 residues. The CDR3: CASSPFLTRQGVNEQYF. The CDR3 DNA is TGTGCCAGCTCACCGTTCCTCACGCGGCAGGGAGTTAACGAGCAGTACTTC.

V and J are TRBV15 and TRBJ2-7; D unclear. Looked up from germline, CDR1 is LNHNV and CDR2 is YYDKDF (reference sequence). The CDR3 contains 13 residues. V lost 0 bases, J lost 2 bases, and 5 bases lay in between. The CDR3 DNA follows: TGTGCCACCAGCAGAGATCCGGCCTACGAGCAGTACTTC. Protein product: CATSRDPAYEQYF.

The genes are TRBV5-1 and TRBJ2-2; 7 bases align to TRBD1. The V gene end was trimmed by 0 bases and the J gene end by 0 bases; junction bases not matched to a gene: 5. The CDR3 spans 17 residues. Germline V lookup: CDR1 SGHRS, CDR2 YFSETQ. CDR3 region: CASSLAWTGPNTGELFF. CDR3 nucleotide sequence: TGCGCCAGCAGCTTGGCCTGGACAGGACCGAACACCGGGGAGCTGTTTTTT.

This clonotype was observed a handful of times. This chain joins TRBV7-2 and TRBJ1-6, with 7 positions matching TRBD1. CDR3 length: 15 amino acids. CDR1 and CDR2 from the germline V gene are SGHTA and FQGNSA. V was pared by 5 bases and J by 4 bases, with 5 bases of the junction left unmatched. Here the CDR3 DNA reads TGTGCCAGCAGCCATAGGGGGCCTTATAATTCACCCCTCCACTTT. It translates to CASSHRGPYNSPLHF. Based on the CDR3 plus reference TRBV7-2 and TRBJ1-6, the full variable domain is GAGVSQSPSNKVTEKGKDVELRCDPISGHTALYWYRQSLGQGLEFLIYFQGNSAPDKSGLPSDRFSAERTGGSVSTLTIQRTQQEDSAVYLCASSHRGPYNSPLHFGNGTRLTVT.

This clonotype was seen more than once but under ten times. The chain joins TRBV9 to TRBJ2-1; 12 bases match TRBD2. Germline CDR1 reads SGDLS; CDR2 reads YYNGEE. The CDR3 contains 20 residues. The V segment lost 3 bases and the J segment 6 bases; nucleotides outside the gene matches: 19. The CDR3 protein is CASSAGLAGVLGGGTNEQFF. The DNA for the CDR3 is TGTGCCAGCAGCGCGGGACTAGCGGGCGTTCTGGGTGGGGGTACCAATGAGCAGTTCTTC.

This clonotype was found a few times. The chain combines TRBV7-8 with TRBJ2-2, with D perhaps TRBD2 (5 bases). Germline CDR1 is SGHVS and CDR2 is FQNEAQ. The CDR3 consists of 17 residues. V shed 0 bases and J shed 7 bases, with 18 bases lying between them. The chain's CDR3 is CASSLAGVQRAGGELFF. In DNA, the CDR3 is TGTGCCAGCAGCTTAGCCGGGGTTCAGAGGGCGGGCGGGGAGCTGTTTTTT.

This clonotype was seen many times. The chain has TRBV20-1 and TRBJ2-1; 9 bases line up with TRBD2. Germline assignment: CDR1 DFQATT and CDR2 SNEGSKA (reference sequence). There are 16 residues in the CDR3. Losses at the gene ends were 0 bases for V and 4 bases for J; bases not matched to a gene: 7. The CDR3 nucleotides read TGCAGTGCTAGAGATCTAGCGGGACCGCTTTACAATGAGCAGTTCTTC. Encoded protein: CSARDLAGPLYNEQFF.